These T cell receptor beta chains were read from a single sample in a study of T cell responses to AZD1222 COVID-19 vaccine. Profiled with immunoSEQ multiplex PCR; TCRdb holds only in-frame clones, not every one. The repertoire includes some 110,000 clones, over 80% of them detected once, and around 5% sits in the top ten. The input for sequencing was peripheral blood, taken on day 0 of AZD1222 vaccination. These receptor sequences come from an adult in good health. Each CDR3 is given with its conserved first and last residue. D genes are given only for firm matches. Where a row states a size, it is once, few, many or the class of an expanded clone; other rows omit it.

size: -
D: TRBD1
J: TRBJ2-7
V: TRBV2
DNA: TGTGCCAGCAGTAGGGACAGGGTTGAGAACGAGCAGTACTTC
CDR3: CASSRDRVENEQYF

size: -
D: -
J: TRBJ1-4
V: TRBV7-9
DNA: TGTGCCAGCAGCTTGGACAGAGAAAAACTGTTTTTT
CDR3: CASSLDREKLFF

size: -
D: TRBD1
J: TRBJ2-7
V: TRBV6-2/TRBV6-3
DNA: TGTGCCAGCAGTCAACTCGGGACAGGGTACCACGAGCAGTACTTC
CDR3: CASSQLGTGYHEQYF

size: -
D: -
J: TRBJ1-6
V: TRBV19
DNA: TGTGCCAGTAGTATAGTCACCTATTCACCCCTCCACTTT
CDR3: CASSIVTYSPLHF

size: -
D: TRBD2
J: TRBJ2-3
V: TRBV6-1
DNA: TGTGCCAGCAGTGAATTCGGGGGGAGCACAGATACGCAGTATTTT
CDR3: CASSEFGGSTDTQYF

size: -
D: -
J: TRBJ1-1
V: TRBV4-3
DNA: TGCGCCAGCAGCCAAGGACCCATCACTGAAGCTTTCTTT
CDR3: CASSQGPITEAFF

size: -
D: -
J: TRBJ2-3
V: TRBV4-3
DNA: TGCGCCAGCAGCCAAGATCCTGGGCCGGTTGCGCAGTATTTT
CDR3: CASSQDPGPVAQYF

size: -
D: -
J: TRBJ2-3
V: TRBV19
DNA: TGTGCCAGTAGCGATTATCAAAGGGGGGCAGATACGCAGTATTTT
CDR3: CASSDYQRGADTQYF

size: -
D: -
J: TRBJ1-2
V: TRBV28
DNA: TGTGCCAGCAGTGAACAGGGTAGGCGCCATGGCTACACCTTC
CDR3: CASSEQGRRHGYTF

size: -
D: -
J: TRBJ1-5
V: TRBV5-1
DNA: TGCGCCAGCAGCTTAGATGGGACTCGTAATCAGCCCCAGCATTTT
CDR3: CASSLDGTRNQPQHF

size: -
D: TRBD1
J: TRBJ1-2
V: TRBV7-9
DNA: TGTGCCAGCAGCTGGCAGGGACAGTCCCTCTATGGCTACACCTTC
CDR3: CASSWQGQSLYGYTF

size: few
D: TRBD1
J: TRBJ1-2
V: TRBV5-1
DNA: TGCGCCAGCAGCACCGGACAGGGGGCCTATGGCTACACCTTC
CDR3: CASSTGQGAYGYTF

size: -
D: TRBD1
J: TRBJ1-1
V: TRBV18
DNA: TGTGCCAGCTCACCATACAGGGGGAACACTGAAGCTTTCTTT
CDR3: CASSPYRGNTEAFF

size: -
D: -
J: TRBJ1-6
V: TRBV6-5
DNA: TGTGCCAGCAGACTGACCGGGACATGGAATTCACCCCTCCACTTT
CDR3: CASRLTGTWNSPLHF

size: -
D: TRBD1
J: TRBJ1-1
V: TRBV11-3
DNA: TGTGCCAGCAGCCGAGGGGGCCCCGGGACGGAGAACACTGAAGCTTTCTTT
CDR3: CASSRGGPGTENTEAFF

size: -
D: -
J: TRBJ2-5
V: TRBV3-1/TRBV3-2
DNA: TGTGCCAGCAGCCAAGTCGAGACCCAGTACTTC
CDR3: CASSQVETQYF

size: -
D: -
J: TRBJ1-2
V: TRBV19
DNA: TGTGCCAGTAGTATTGGGCCCTATGGCTACACCTTC
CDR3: CASSIGPYGYTF